The 8 T cell receptor beta chains below come from one sample, sequenced in a study of blood T cell repertoires in COVID-19. The assay was immunoSEQ multiplex PCR, and TCRdb's table has in-frame clones only and misses some. In the table there are some 330,000 clones, 65% to 90% of which are singletons. The sample consisted of PBMCs or T cells enriched from blood (not recorded which). Every receptor here comes from a young man who had recovered from COVID-19.

This clone showed up many times. The chain combines TRBV3-1 (or the pseudogene TRBV3-2) with TRBJ1-2; D is unresolved. V lost 4 bases and J lost 4, with 7 bases in between. In germline, CDR1 is LGHDT, CDR2 YNNKEL (reference sequence). This CDR3 region has 12 residues. CDR3 loop: CASSLTGYGYTF. The CDR3 DNA is TGTGCCAGCAGCCTGACGGGCTATGGCTACACCTTC.

The chain couples TRBV7-9 to TRBJ2-5; D possibly corresponds to TRBD2 (7 bases). Trimming pared 5 bases from V and 4 bases from J, leaving 20 bases between. Per the germline V gene, CDR1 is SEHNR and CDR2 is FQNEAQ (reference sequence). This CDR3 spans 16 amino acids. CDR3 bases: TGTGCCAGCAGCCCACGCGGCGGGGGCGGGTTAGAGACCCAGTACTTC. It encodes CASSPRGGGGLETQYF.

The sample holds one count of this clone. This chain joins TRBV19 and TRBJ2-4; 9 bases match TRBD2. With 3 bases clipped from V and 8 bases from J, the junction kept 8 bases outside the gene matches. Germline CDR1 LNHDA, CDR2 SQIVND (reference sequence). This CDR3 is 15 amino acids long. Here the CDR3 reads CASSINGGRGDIQYF. The CDR3 coding sequence is TGTGCCAGTAGTATTAACGGCGGGAGGGGAGACATTCAGTACTTC. Drawing the rest from reference TRBV19 and TRBJ2-4, the complete variable domain is DGGITQSPKYLFRKEGQNVTLSCEQNLNHDAMYWYRQDPGQGLRLIYYSQIVNDFQKGDIAEGYSVSREKKESFPLTVTSAQKNPTAFYLCASSINGGRGDIQYFGAGTRLSVL.

The genes are TRBV5-1 and TRBJ1-1; perhaps TRBD1 as D (6 bases). The CDR3 covers 14 residues. Germline loops: CDR1 SGHRS, CDR2 YFSETQ. Between the trimmed V and J ends, which lost 4 bases and 1 base, there was a span of 11 bases. CDR3 amino acids: CASSPTTGNTEAFF. In DNA form, the CDR3 reads TGCGCCAGCAGCCCGACGACAGGGAACACTGAAGCTTTCTTT.

The rearrangement uses TRBV11-2 and TRBJ2-3; TRBD1 matches at 8 bases. V gave up 4 bases and J gave up 2 bases; unmatched junction bases: 8. Germline CDR1 is SGHAT and CDR2 is FQNNGV. The CDR3 loop spans 16 amino acids. The CDR3 DNA follows: TGTGCCAGCAGCTCGATGACAGGGGCCTTCACAGATACGCAGTATTTT. It encodes CASSSMTGAFTDTQYF.

V usage is TRBV27 and J usage is TRBJ1-5, with D unresolved. The CDR3 extends over 17 amino acids. Germline V gene lookup returns CDR1 MNHEY and CDR2 SMNVEV (reference sequence). Between the trimmed V and J ends, which lost 0 bases and 0 bases, there was a span of 12 bases. CDR3 loop: CASSLSYSAYSNQPQHF. CDR3 bases: TGTGCCAGCAGTTTATCTTACTCAGCGTATAGCAATCAGCCCCAGCATTTT.

This clone was detected a few times. The chain has TRBV28 and TRBJ1-2, with TRBD1 matching 7 bases. CDR3 length: 17 residues. The junction had 13 bases not matched to a gene; V was cut back by 6 bases and J by 0 bases. Per germline, CDR1 MDHEN and CDR2 SYDVKM. CDR3 amino acids: CASSRGTERMANYGYTF. The CDR3 DNA sequence: TGTGCCAGCAGCCGGGGGACAGAGAGGATGGCTAACTATGGCTACACCTTC.

This chain joins TRBV6-4 and TRBJ2-3, with 15 bases identical to TRBD2. The CDR3 sequence is 15 residues long. Trimming removed 6 bases from V and 6 bases from J; junction bases left unmatched: 4. Germline CDR1 is MRHNA and CDR2 is SNTAGT. The CDR3 coding sequence is TGTGCCAGCAGCGGGACTAGCGGGGGGTCCGATACGCAGTATTTT. Protein product: CASSGTSGGSDTQYF.